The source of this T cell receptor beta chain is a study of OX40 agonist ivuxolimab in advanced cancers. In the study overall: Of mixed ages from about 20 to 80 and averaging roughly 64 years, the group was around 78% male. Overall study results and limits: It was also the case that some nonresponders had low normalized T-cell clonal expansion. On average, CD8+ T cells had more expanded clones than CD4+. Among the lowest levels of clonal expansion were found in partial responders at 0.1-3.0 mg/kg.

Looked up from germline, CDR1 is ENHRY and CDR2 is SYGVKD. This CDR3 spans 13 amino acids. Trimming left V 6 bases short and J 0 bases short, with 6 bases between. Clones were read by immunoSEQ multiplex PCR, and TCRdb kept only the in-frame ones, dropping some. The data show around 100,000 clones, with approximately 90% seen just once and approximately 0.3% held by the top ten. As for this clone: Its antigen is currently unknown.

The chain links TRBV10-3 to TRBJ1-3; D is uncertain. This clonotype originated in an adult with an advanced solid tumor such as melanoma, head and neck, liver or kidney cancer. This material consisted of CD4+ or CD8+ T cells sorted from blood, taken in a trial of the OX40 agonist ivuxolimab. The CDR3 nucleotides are TGTGCCATCAGGGGGAGCTCTGGAAACACCATATATTTT. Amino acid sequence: CAIRGSSGNTIYF.